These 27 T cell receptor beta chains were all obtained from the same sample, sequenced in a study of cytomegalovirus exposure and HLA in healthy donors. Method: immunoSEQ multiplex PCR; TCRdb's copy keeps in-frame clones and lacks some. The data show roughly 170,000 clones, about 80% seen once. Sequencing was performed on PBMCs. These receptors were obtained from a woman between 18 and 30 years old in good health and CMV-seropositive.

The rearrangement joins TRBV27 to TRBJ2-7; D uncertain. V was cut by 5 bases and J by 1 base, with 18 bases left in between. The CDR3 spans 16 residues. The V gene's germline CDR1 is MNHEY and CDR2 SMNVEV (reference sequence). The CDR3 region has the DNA TGTGCCAGCAGTCGCGCCGGTACCACCCTATCCTACGAGCAGTACTTC. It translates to CASSRAGTTLSYEQYF.

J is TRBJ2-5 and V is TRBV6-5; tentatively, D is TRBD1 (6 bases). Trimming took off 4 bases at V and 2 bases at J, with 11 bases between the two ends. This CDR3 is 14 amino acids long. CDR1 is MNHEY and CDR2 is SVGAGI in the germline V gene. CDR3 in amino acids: CASSSRQVQETQYF. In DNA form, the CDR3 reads TGTGCCAGCAGTTCTCGACAGGTACAAGAGACCCAGTACTTC.

Here the CDR3 DNA reads TGTGCCAGCAGTTACTCGAGATCGGGAAACACTGAAGCTTTCTTT. Protein product: CASSYSRSGNTEAFF. The chain is built from TRBV6-6 and TRBJ1-1; no definite D call. Trimming removed 0 bases from V and 2 bases from J, with 10 bases in between. CDR1 is MNHNY, CDR2 SVGAGI, per germline (reference sequence). The CDR3 consists of 15 residues.

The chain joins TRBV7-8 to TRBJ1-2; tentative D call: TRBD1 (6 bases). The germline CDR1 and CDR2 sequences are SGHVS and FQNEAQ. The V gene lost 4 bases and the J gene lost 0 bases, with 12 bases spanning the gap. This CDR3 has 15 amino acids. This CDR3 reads CASSSLTGSNYGYTF. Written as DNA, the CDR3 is TGTGCCAGCAGCTCCCTGACAGGATCTAACTATGGCTACACCTTC.

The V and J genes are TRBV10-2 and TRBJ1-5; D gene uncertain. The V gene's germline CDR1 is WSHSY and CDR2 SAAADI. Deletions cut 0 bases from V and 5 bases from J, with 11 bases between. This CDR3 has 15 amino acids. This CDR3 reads CASSESIQTYQPQHF. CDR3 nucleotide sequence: TGCGCCAGCAGTGAGTCGATACAGACCTATCAGCCCCAGCATTTT.

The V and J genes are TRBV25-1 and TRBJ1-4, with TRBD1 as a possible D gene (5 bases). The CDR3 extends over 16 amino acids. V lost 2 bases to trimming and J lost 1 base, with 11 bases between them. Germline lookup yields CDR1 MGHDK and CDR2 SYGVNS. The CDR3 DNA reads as TGTGCCAGCAGTGAAGGGGGGTCTAGAACTAATGAAAAACTGTTTTTT. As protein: CASSEGGSRTNEKLFF.

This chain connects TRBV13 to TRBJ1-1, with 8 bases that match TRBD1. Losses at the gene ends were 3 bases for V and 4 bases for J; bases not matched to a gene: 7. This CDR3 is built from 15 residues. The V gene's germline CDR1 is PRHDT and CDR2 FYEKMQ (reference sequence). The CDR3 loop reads CASSFPGQAGTEAFF. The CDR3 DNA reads TGTGCCAGCAGCTTTCCGGGACAGGCCGGCACTGAAGCTTTCTTT.

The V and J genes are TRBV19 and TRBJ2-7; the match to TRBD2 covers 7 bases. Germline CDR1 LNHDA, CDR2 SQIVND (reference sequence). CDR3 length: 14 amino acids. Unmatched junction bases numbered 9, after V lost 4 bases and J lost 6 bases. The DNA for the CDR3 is TGTGCCAGTAGTAGATCCGGCAGGGAGGGCGAGCAGTACTTC. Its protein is CASSRSGREGEQYF.

The CDR3: CATKDKPRWYF. DNA of the CDR3: TGTGCCACCAAGGACAAGCCGCGTTGGTATTTT. The chain uses TRBV6-1 and TRBJ2-3, with a tentative D call TRBD1 (5 bases). Germline V CDR1 and CDR2: MNHNS, SASEGT. This CDR3 spans 11 amino acids. Trimming removed 10 bases from V and 14 bases from J, with 19 bases in between.

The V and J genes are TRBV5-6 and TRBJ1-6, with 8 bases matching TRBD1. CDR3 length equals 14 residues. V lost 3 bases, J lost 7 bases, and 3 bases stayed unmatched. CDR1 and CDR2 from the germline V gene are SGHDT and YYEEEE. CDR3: CASSSRTGNSPLHF. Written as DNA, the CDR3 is TGTGCCAGCAGCTCTAGGACAGGGAATTCACCCCTCCACTTT.

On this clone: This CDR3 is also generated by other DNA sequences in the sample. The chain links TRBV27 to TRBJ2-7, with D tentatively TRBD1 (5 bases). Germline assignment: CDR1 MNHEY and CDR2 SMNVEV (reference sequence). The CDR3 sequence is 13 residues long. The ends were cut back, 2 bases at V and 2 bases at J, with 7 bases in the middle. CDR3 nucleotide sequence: TGTGCCAGCAGTTTAGCCAGGGCCTACGAGCAGTACTTC. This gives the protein CASSLARAYEQYF.

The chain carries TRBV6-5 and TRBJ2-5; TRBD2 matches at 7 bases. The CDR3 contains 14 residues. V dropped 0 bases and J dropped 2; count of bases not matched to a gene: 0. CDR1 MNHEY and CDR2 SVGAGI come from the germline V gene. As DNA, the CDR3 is TGTGCCAGCAGTTACTCGGGGGGGCAAGAGACCCAGTACTTC. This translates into CASSYSGGQETQYF.

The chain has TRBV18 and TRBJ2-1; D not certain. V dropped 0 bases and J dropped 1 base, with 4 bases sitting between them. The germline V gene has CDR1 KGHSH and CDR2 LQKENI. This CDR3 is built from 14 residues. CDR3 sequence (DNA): TGTGCCAGCTCACCACCGCAGTCCTACAATGAGCAGTTCTTC. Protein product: CASSPPQSYNEQFF.

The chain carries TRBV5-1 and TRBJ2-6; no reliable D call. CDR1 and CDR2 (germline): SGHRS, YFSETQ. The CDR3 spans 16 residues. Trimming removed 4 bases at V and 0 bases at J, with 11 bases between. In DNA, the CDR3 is TGCGCCAGCAGCCCGCTATCTGACTCTGGGGCCAACGTCCTGACTTTC. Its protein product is CASSPLSDSGANVLTF.

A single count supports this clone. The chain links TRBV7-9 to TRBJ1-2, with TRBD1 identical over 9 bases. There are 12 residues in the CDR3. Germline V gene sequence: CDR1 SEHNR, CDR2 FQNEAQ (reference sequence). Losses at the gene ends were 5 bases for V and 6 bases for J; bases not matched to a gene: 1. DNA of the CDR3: TGTGCCAGCAGCCGGGACAGGGATGGCTACACCTTC. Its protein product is CASSRDRDGYTF.

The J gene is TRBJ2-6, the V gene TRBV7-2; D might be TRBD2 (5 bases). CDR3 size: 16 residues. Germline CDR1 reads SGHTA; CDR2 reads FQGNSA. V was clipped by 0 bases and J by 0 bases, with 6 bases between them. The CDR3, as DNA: TGTGCCAGCAGCTTAGCGGGAGTCTCTGGGGCCAACGTCCTGACTTTC. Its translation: CASSLAGVSGANVLTF.

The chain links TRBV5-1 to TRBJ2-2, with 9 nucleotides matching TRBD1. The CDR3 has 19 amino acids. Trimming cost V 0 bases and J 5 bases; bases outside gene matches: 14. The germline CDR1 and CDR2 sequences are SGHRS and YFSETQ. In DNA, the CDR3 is TGCGCCAGCAGCTTGGAGGGACAGGGATTGGGTTCCGGGACCGGGGAGCTGTTTTTT. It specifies CASSLEGQGLGSGTGELFF.

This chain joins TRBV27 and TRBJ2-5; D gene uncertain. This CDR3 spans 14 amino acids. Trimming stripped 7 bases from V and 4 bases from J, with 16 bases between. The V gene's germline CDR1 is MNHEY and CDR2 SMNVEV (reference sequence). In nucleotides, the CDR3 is TGTGCCAGCAAAAGGTCCCCCCGGAGAGAGACCCAGTACTTC. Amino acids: CASKRSPRRETQYF.

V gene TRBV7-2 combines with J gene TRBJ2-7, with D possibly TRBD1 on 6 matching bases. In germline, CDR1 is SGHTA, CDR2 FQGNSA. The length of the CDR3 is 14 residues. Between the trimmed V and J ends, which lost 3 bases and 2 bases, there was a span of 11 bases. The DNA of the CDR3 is TGTGCCAGCAGCTTCCAACAGGGTCCCTACGAGCAGTACTTC. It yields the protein CASSFQQGPYEQYF.

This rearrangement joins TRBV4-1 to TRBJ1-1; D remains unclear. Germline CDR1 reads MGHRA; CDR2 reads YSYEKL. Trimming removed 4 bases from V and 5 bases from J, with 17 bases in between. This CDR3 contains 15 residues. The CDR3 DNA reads TGCGCCAGCAGCCCCATCGGAGGGTACGGGACTGAAGCTTTCTTT. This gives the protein CASSPIGGYGTEAFF.

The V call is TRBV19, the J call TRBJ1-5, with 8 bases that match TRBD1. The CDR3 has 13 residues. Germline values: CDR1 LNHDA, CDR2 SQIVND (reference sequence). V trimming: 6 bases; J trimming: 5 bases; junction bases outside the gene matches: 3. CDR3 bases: TGTGCCAGTAGAGGACAGGGCCATCAGCCCCAGCATTTT. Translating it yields CASRGQGHQPQHF.

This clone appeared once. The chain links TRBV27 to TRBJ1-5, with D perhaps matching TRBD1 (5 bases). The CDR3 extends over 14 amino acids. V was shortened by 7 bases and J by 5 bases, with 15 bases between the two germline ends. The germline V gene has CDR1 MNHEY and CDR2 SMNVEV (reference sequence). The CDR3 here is CASNPTGGHQPQHF. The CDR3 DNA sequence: TGTGCCAGCAACCCTACGGGGGGTCATCAGCCCCAGCATTTT.

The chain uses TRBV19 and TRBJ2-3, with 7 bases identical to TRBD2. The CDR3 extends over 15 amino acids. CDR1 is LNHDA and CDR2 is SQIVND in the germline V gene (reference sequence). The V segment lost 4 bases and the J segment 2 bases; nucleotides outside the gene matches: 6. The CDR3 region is CASSRGSGFTDTQYF. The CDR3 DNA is TGTGCCAGTAGTAGAGGTAGCGGGTTCACAGATACGCAGTATTTT.

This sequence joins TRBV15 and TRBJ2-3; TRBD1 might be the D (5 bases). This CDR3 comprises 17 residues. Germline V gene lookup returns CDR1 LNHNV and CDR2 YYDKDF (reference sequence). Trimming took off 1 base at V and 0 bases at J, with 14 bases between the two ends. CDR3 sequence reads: CATSRGGSWSSTDTQYF. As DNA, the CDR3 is TGTGCCACCAGCAGAGGGGGCTCTTGGAGTAGCACAGATACGCAGTATTTT.

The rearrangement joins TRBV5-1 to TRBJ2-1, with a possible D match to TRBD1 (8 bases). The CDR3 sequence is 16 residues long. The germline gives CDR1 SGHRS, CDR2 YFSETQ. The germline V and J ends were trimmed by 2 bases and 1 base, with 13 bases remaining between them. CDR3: CASSLGQGGSYNEQFF. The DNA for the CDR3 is TGCGCCAGCAGCTTAGGACAGGGAGGGTCCTACAATGAGCAGTTCTTC.

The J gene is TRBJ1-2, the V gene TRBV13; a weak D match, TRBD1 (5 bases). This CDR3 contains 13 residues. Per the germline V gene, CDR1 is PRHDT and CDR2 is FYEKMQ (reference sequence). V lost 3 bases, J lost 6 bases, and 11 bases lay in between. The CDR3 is CASSFGTLDGYTF. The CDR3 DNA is TGTGCCAGCAGCTTTGGGACTCTCGATGGCTACACCTTC.

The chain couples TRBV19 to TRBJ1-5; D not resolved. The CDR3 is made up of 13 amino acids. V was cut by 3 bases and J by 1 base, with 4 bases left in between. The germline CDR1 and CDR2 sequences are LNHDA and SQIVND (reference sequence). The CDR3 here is CASSIASNQPQHF. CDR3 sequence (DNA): TGTGCCAGTAGTATCGCGAGCAATCAGCCCCAGCATTTT.